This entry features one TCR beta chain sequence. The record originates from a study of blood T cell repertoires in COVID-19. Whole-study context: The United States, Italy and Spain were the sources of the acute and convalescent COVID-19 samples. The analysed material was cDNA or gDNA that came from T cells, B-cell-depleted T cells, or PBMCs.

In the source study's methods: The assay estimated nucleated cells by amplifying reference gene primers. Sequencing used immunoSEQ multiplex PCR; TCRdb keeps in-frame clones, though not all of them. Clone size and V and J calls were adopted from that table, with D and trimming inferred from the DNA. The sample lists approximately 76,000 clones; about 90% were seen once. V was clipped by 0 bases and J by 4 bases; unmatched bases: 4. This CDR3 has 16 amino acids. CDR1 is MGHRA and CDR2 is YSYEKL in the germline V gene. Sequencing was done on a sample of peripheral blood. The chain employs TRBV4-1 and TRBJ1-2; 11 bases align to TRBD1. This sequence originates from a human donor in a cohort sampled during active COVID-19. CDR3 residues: CASSQDGTGGPYGYTF. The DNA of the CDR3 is TGCGCCAGCAGCCAAGACGGGACAGGGGGTCCCTATGGCTACACCTTC.